Listed below are T cell receptor beta chains from one sample, sequenced in a study of immune evolution from preneoplasia to lung adenocarcinoma. Data came from immunoSEQ multiplex PCR; TCRdb stores just in-frame clones and leaves some out. The table has about 26,000 clones, 65% to 75% seen once. The sample consisted of FFPE invasive lung adenocarcinoma tissue. Receptors were obtained from a person in their sixties or seventies with invasive lung adenocarcinoma. Some clones in this sample may be carry-over from other donors' samples. Both conserved end residues are trimmed from each CDR3. The order of the fields is J gene, D gene, V gene, CDR3 protein. D genes are given only for firm matches.

j_gene: TRBJ2-2; d_gene: .; v_gene: TRBV28; CDR3aa: ASTSTSGRTIGTGELF
j_gene: TRBJ2-7; d_gene: .; v_gene: TRBV28; CDR3aa: ASRPSDRPYEQY
j_gene: TRBJ2-5; d_gene: TRBD2; v_gene: TRBV5-5; CDR3aa: ASSLHSGSDIETQY
j_gene: TRBJ1-3; d_gene: .; v_gene: TRBV7-6; CDR3aa: ASSRRESGNTIY
j_gene: TRBJ2-7; d_gene: TRBD1; v_gene: TRBV5-1; CDR3aa: ASRLQGNTGQY
j_gene: TRBJ2-7; d_gene: TRBD1; v_gene: TRBV28; CDR3aa: ASSSPNRRQGHEQY
j_gene: TRBJ1-1; d_gene: TRBD1; v_gene: TRBV7-8; CDR3aa: ASSLATGLNTEAF
j_gene: TRBJ2-7; d_gene: .; v_gene: TRBV4-1; CDR3aa: ASSQESYLEQY
j_gene: TRBJ1-1; d_gene: .; v_gene: TRBV18; CDR3aa: ASSRTGTEAF
j_gene: TRBJ2-5; d_gene: TRBD2; v_gene: TRBV5-1; CDR3aa: ASSRGTSRETQY
j_gene: TRBJ2-6; d_gene: .; v_gene: TRBV15; CDR3aa: ATSTRVDGANVLT
j_gene: TRBJ1-5; d_gene: .; v_gene: TRBV6-1; CDR3aa: ASREYTGNQPQH
j_gene: TRBJ2-2; d_gene: TRBD2; v_gene: TRBV4-1; CDR3aa: ASSQVGLAANTGELF
j_gene: TRBJ1-4; d_gene: .; v_gene: TRBV6-1; CDR3aa: AIREGEAEKLF
j_gene: TRBJ2-3; d_gene: .; v_gene: TRBV6-5; CDR3aa: ASSYPGSDTQY
j_gene: TRBJ2-7; d_gene: .; v_gene: TRBV29-1; CDR3aa: SVASDYEQY
j_gene: TRBJ2-2; d_gene: .; v_gene: TRBV18; CDR3aa: ASSPRARNTGELF
j_gene: TRBJ2-5; d_gene: .; v_gene: TRBV15; CDR3aa: ATSSLGQSEETQY
j_gene: TRBJ2-2; d_gene: TRBD1; v_gene: TRBV6-5; CDR3aa: ASSRQGAGELF
j_gene: TRBJ1-4; d_gene: .; v_gene: TRBV28; CDR3aa: ASSFSGYTNEKLF
j_gene: TRBJ2-2; d_gene: .; v_gene: TRBV28; CDR3aa: ASSQLIGELF
j_gene: TRBJ1-5; d_gene: .; v_gene: TRBV19; CDR3aa: ASSTGKRGNQPQH
j_gene: TRBJ1-5; d_gene: .; v_gene: TRBV19; CDR3aa: ASSRGINQPQH
j_gene: TRBJ2-2; d_gene: .; v_gene: TRBV4-1; CDR3aa: ASSQDITRFGELF
j_gene: TRBJ1-2; d_gene: .; v_gene: TRBV5-4; CDR3aa: ASSLATINYGYT
j_gene: TRBJ1-2; d_gene: .; v_gene: TRBV18; CDR3aa: ASSPEGRALYGYT
j_gene: TRBJ2-2; d_gene: .; v_gene: TRBV6-1; CDR3aa: ASRGTGTGELF
j_gene: TRBJ2-3; d_gene: .; v_gene: TRBV25-1; CDR3aa: ASSGRGRTDTQY
j_gene: TRBJ2-7; d_gene: .; v_gene: TRBV18; CDR3aa: ASSPFSKVHEQY